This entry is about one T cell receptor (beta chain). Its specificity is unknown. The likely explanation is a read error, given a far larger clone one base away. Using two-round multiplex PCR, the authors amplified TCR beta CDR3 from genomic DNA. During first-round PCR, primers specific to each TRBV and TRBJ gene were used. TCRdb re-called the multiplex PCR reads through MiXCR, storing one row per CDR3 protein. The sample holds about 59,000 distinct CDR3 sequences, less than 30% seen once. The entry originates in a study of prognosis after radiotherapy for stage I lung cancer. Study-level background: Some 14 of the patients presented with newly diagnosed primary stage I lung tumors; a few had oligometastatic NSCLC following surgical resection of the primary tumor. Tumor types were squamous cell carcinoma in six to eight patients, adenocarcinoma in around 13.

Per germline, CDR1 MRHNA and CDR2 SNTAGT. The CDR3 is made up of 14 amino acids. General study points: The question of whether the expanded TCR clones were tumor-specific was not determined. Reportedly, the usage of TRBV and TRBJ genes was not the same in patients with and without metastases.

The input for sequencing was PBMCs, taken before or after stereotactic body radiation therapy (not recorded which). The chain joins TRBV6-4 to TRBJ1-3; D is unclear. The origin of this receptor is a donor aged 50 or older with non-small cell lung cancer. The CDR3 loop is CASSRQPGGNTVYF. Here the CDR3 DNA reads TGTGCCAGCAGTCGTCAACCTGGAGGAAACACCGTATATTTT.